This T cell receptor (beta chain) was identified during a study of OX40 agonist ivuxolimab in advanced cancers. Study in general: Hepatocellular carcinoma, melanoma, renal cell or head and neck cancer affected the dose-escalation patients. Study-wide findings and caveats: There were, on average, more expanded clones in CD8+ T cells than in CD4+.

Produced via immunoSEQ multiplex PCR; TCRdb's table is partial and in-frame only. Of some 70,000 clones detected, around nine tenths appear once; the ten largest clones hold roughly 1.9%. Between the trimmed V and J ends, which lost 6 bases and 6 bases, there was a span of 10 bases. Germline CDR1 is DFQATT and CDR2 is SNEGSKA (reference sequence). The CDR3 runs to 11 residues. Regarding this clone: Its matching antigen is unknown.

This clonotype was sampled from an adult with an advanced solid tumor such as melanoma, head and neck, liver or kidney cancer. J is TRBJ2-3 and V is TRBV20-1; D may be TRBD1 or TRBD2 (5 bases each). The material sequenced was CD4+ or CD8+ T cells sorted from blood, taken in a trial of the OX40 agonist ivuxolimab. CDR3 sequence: CSAMWGDTQYF. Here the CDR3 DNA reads TGCAGTGCCATGTGGGGGGATACGCAGTATTTT.